This T cell receptor beta chain derives from a study of blood T cell repertoires in COVID-19. On the study more broadly: Sites across the United States, Italy and Spain contributed samples from acute and convalescent COVID-19.

Libraries were prepared by immunoSEQ multiplex PCR; TCRdb keeps only in-frame clonotypes and omits some of them. The sample lists around 160,000 clones; 84% were seen once. This clone showed up just once. Adults between roughly 18 and 95 years of age took part from some 25 US areas. In assigning cohorts, the study relied on participant-reported clinical history. CDR1 and CDR2 (germline): MNHNS, SASEGT. V lost 4 bases and J 4 bases, leaving 20 bases between the germline ends. The CDR3 contains 17 residues. Sequencing was carried out using PBMCs or T cells enriched from blood (not recorded which). This chain uses TRBV6-1 with TRBJ1-5; D perhaps matches TRBD1 (6 bases). This receptor was obtained from a woman in her fifties or sixties who had been exposed to COVID-19. The CDR3 region has the DNA TGTGCCAGCAGTGGCTTAAGGGACAACAGAAGGAATCAGCCCCAGCATTTT. Protein product: CASSGLRDNRRNQPQHF.